The 18 T cell receptor beta chains below all came from one sample that was sequenced in a study of T cell responses to AZD1222 COVID-19 vaccine. TCRdb keeps only in-frame clones here, not all; method: immunoSEQ multiplex PCR. The table includes 150,000 or so clones, more than 85% detected once. The sequenced sample was peripheral blood, obtained on day 0 of AZD1222 vaccination. These receptors originate from an adult in good health.

This rearrangement joins TRBV27 to TRBJ1-4, with 10 bases lining up with TRBD1. The CDR3 contains 15 residues. Germline values: CDR1 MNHEY, CDR2 SMNVEV (reference sequence). Germline trimming cut 6 bases from V and 8 bases from J; bases unmatched to any gene: 9. CDR3 sequence: CASRERQGAGEKLFF. The CDR3 DNA sequence: TGTGCCAGCAGAGAAAGACAGGGGGCTGGAGAAAAACTGTTTTTT.

This chain joins TRBV6-6 and TRBJ1-5; D remains ambiguous. This CDR3 region has 12 residues. The germline gives CDR1 MNHNY, CDR2 SVGAGI (reference sequence). V was clipped by 7 bases and J by 0 bases, with 4 bases between them. The CDR3 sequence: CASTDSNQPQHF. The CDR3 DNA follows: TGTGCCAGCACGGATAGCAATCAGCCCCAGCATTTT.

This chain connects TRBV7-2 to TRBJ1-5; D unresolved. V lost 6 bases and J lost 2, with 11 bases in between. Looked up from germline, CDR1 is SGHTA and CDR2 is FQGNSA. The CDR3 contains 14 residues. The DNA of the CDR3 is TGTGCCAGCAGTTTCCCGGGAGGCAATCAGCCCCAGCATTTT. Protein product: CASSFPGGNQPQHF.

The chain links TRBV19 to TRBJ2-1, with D uncertain. This CDR3 is 11 amino acids long. Trimming left V 2 bases short and J 7 bases short, with 3 bases between. Per the germline V gene, CDR1 is LNHDA and CDR2 is SQIVND (reference sequence). The CDR3 DNA sequence: TGTGCCAGTAGTATAAATAATGAGCAGTTCTTC. It is translated as CASSINNEQFF.

The rearrangement links TRBV7-9 to TRBJ2-5; 10 nucleotides align to TRBD2. Looked up from germline, CDR1 is SEHNR and CDR2 is FQNEAQ (reference sequence). V shed 4 bases, J shed 4 bases, and the junction held 15 bases outside the gene matches. The CDR3 has 18 residues. The CDR3 DNA sequence: TGTGCCAGCAGCTCAACAATAGCGGGGGGCCTTATCGGAGAGACCCAGTACTTC. Its translation is CASSSTIAGGLIGETQYF.

The genes are TRBV9 and TRBJ2-7; D gene uncertain. Germline V gene sequence: CDR1 SGDLS, CDR2 YYNGEE. The CDR3 contains 14 residues. The ends were cut back, 2 bases at V and 6 bases at J, with 15 bases in the middle. The CDR3 loop is CASSVEGIGGEQYF. DNA of the CDR3: TGTGCCAGCAGCGTCGAAGGTATCGGCGGCGAGCAGTACTTC.

The chain joins TRBV5-1 to TRBJ2-7; 11 nucleotides line up with TRBD2. CDR3 size: 18 residues. Germline V gives CDR1 SGHRS, CDR2 YFSETQ. The V gene end was trimmed by 0 bases and the J gene end by 3 bases; junction bases not matched to a gene: 11. For the CDR3, the DNA is TGCGCCAGCAGCTTGGCCCCTTACCCCGGGACTAGCGGCTACGAGCAGTACTTC. Amino acid sequence: CASSLAPYPGTSGYEQYF. The full variable domain, its missing parts supplied by reference TRBV5-1 and TRBJ2-7, is KAGVTQTPRYLIKTRGQQVTLSCSPISGHRSVSWYQQTPGQGLQFLFEYFSETQRNKGNFPGRFSGRQFSNSRSEMNVSTLELGDSALYLCASSLAPYPGTSGYEQYFGPGTRLTVT.

The chain employs TRBV28 and TRBJ1-5; a weak D match, TRBD1 (5 bases). The germline V gene has CDR1 MDHEN and CDR2 SYDVKM. This CDR3 is 15 amino acids long. Between the trimmed V and J ends, which lost 3 bases and 1 base, there was a span of 10 bases. CDR3 nucleotide sequence: TGTGCCAGCAGTTTCACCGGGGGGAGCAATCAGCCCCAGCATTTT. This translates into CASSFTGGSNQPQHF.

The J gene is TRBJ2-7, the V gene TRBV3-1 (or the pseudogene TRBV3-2), with D unresolved. Germline V gene sequence: CDR1 LGHDT, CDR2 YNNKEL (reference sequence). The V end lost 4 bases, the J end lost 1 base, and 8 bases lay between the germline ends. The CDR3 runs 13 residues. The CDR3 here is CASSLGRSYEQYF. As DNA, the CDR3 is TGTGCCAGCAGCCTCGGGCGGTCCTACGAGCAGTACTTC.

The genes are TRBV6-1 and TRBJ1-2; D is undetermined. Looked up from germline, CDR1 is MNHNS and CDR2 is SASEGT. The V gene lost 1 base and the J gene lost 4 bases, with 7 bases spanning the gap. The CDR3 runs 13 residues. The CDR3 nucleotides are TGTGCCAGCAGTGAAGTACAGCTCTATGGCTACACCTTC. Translating gives CASSEVQLYGYTF.

The rearrangement joins TRBV7-9 to TRBJ2-5, with D unclear. The CDR3 extends over 15 amino acids. V was clipped by 0 bases and J by 4 bases, with 12 bases between them. The V gene's germline CDR1 is SEHNR and CDR2 FQNEAQ (reference sequence). Written as DNA, the CDR3 is TGTGCCAGCAGCTTAGCTTGGGCTCCTCTAGAGACCCAGTACTTC. It yields the protein CASSLAWAPLETQYF.

This clone was picked up one time. The J gene is TRBJ2-7, the V gene TRBV4-1; tentatively, D is TRBD1 (6 bases). The CDR3 loop spans 13 amino acids. Trimming stripped 3 bases from V and 7 bases from J, with 13 bases between. Germline V gene lookup returns CDR1 MGHRA and CDR2 YSYEKL. DNA of the CDR3: TGCGCCAGCAGCCATGGGACACCGTGGGAGCAGTACTTC. Protein: CASSHGTPWEQYF.

CDR3 in amino acids: CASTREYGYTF. Here the CDR3 DNA reads TGTGCCTCCACCAGAGAATATGGCTACACCTTC. The chain has TRBV2 and TRBJ1-2; D gene ambiguous. Germline V gene data show CDR1 as SNHLY and CDR2 as FYNNEI. The CDR3 loop spans 11 amino acids. Trimming shortened V by 11 bases and J by 5 bases, and 12 bases separated the two germline ends.

V usage is TRBV28 and J usage is TRBJ2-1; 7 bases agree with TRBD1. Germline V gene data show CDR1 as MDHEN and CDR2 as SYDVKM. V lost 5 bases, J lost 4 bases, and 11 bases stayed unmatched. CDR3 length: 16 residues. In nucleotides, the CDR3 is TGTGCCAGCAGTCAAACAGGGGTTCTGGGTTACAATGAGCAGTTCTTC. As protein: CASSQTGVLGYNEQFF. The variable domain in full, with the rest retrieved from reference TRBV28 and TRBJ2-1, is DVKVTQSSRYLVKRTGEKVFLECVQDMDHENMFWYRQDPGLGLRLIYFSYDVKMKEKGDIPEGYSVSREKKERFSLILESASTNQTSMYLCASSQTGVLGYNEQFFGPGTRLTVL.

The chain links TRBV7-6 to TRBJ2-1; 10 bases agree with TRBD2. CDR1 SGHVS and CDR2 FNYEAQ come from the germline V gene. J lost 4 bases, V lost 6 bases, and 6 bases had no gene match. CDR3 length equals 15 residues. The CDR3 spells CASSPSGGAYNEQFF. The CDR3 DNA reads as TGTGCCAGCAGTCCGAGCGGGGGGGCTTACAATGAGCAGTTCTTC. Variable domain in full (rest from reference TRBV7-6 and TRBJ2-1): GAGVSQSPRYKVTKRGQDVALRCDPISGHVSLYWYRQALGQGPEFLTYFNYEAQQDKSGLPNDRFSAERPEGSISTLTIQRTEQRDSAMYRCASSPSGGAYNEQFFGPGTRLTVL.

The CDR3 spells CASSYPGSGLGEKLFF. DNA of the CDR3: TGTGCCAGCAGTTACCCTGGCTCAGGGTTGGGTGAAAAACTGTTTTTT. The chain combines TRBV6-6 with TRBJ1-4; perhaps TRBD1 as D (5 bases). V lost 2 bases, J lost 7 bases, and 17 bases lay in between. The germline V gene has CDR1 MNHNY and CDR2 SVGAGI (reference sequence). This CDR3 is built from 16 residues.

The rearrangement links TRBV28 to TRBJ1-2; 7 nucleotides match TRBD1. The V segment lost 6 bases and the J segment 4 bases; nucleotides outside the gene matches: 17. The CDR3 consists of 17 residues. CDR1 and CDR2 from the germline V gene are MDHEN and SYDVKM. The CDR3 loop reads CASSPGLGRGGLYGYTF. The DNA for the CDR3 is TGTGCCAGCAGCCCCGGTCTGGGCAGGGGGGGGCTCTATGGCTACACCTTC.

The chain has TRBV2 and TRBJ1-6; perhaps TRBD1 as D (5 bases). The V gene lost 1 base and the J gene lost 6 bases, with 10 bases spanning the gap. Germline V gene data show CDR1 as SNHLY and CDR2 as FYNNEI. This CDR3 comprises 15 residues. The CDR3 sequence: CASSEGPGLNSPLHF. Written as DNA, the CDR3 is TGTGCCAGCAGTGAAGGGCCAGGGCTTAATTCACCCCTCCACTTT.